This T cell receptor (beta chain) derives from a study of blood T cell repertoires in COVID-19. Study context: Donors in the United States, Italy and Spain gave samples during acute or convalescent COVID-19.

The CDR3 covers 15 residues. Germline V gene sequence: CDR1 SGHRS, CDR2 YFSETQ. V lost 1 base to trimming and J lost 4 bases; unmatched junction nucleotides: 3. Original methodology: By means of reference gene primer amplification, nucleated cell counts were estimated. The data were produced by immunoSEQ multiplex PCR, yet TCRdb's version contains in-frame clones alone and is incomplete. V, J and clone size were drawn from that table, and D and trimming were deduced from the DNA. The table shows some 120,000 clones, with roughly 91% occurring only once. The sample was peripheral blood. The sequence was collected from a human donor in a cohort sampled during active COVID-19. This rearrangement joins TRBV5-1 to TRBJ2-1; 9 bases map to TRBD2. CDR3 region: CASSLRLAEYNEQFF. The CDR3 DNA sequence: TGCGCCAGCAGCTTGCGACTAGCGGAGTACAATGAGCAGTTCTTC.